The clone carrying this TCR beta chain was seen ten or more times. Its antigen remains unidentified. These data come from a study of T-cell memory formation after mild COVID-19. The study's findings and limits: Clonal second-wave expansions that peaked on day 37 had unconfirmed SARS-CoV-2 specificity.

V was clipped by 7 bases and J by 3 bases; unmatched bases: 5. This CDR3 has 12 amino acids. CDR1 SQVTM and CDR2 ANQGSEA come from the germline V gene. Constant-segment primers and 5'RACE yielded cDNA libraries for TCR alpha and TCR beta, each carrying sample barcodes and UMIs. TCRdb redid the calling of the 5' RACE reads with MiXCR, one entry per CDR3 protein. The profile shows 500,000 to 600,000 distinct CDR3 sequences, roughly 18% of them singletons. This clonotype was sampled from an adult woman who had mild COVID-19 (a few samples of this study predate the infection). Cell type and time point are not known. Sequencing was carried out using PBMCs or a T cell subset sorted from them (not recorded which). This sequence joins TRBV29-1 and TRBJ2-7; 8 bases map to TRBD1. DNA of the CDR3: TGCAGCGCGGCGACAGGGGTCTACGAGCAGTACTTC. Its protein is CSAATGVYEQYF.